These T cell receptor beta chains were read from a single sample in a study of spatial heterogeneity in lung cancer. TCRdb re-analysed the 5' RACE reads in MiXCR, keeping a single row per CDR3 protein. This sample has tens of thousands of distinct CDR3 sequences, with about 7.9% found just once. The starting material was PBMCs, obtained at follow-up. These receptors originate from a male donor with early-stage non-small cell lung cancer. CDR3s include the opening cysteine and the closing phenylalanine or tryptophan. The D gene is left open where the match is weak. Clone size is not always given. Where it is, it says once, few, many or a class for expanded clones.

clone_size,d_call,cdr3_length,v_call,j_call,cdr3_aa,cdr3_nt
many,.,14,TRBV10-1,TRBJ2-3,CASSDRSGTDTQYF,TGCGCCAGCAGTGACAGAAGTGGCACAGATACGCAGTATTTT
.,.,15,TRBV19,TRBJ1-1,CASSIFGRRNTEAFF,TGTGCCAGTAGTATTTTCGGACGGAGGAACACTGAAGCTTTCTTT
many,.,15,TRBV27,TRBJ1-5,CASSLSGTSNQPQHF,TGTGCCAGCAGTTTATCCGGTACGAGCAATCAGCCCCAGCATTTT
many,TRBD1,16,TRBV2,TRBJ1-3,CASDRDRVSSGNTIYF,TGTGCCAGCGACCGGGACAGAGTTTCCTCTGGAAACACCATATATTTT
many,.,12,TRBV20-1,TRBJ1-1,CSARDRADKAFF,TGCAGTGCTAGAGATAGGGCTGACAAAGCTTTCTTT
few,TRBD1,15,TRBV9,TRBJ1-2,CASSVDGRGLVGYTF,TGTGCCAGCAGCGTAGATGGCAGGGGGCTCGTTGGCTACACCTTC
many,.,17,TRBV19,TRBJ1-1,CASSIVFAGLENTEAFF,TGTGCCAGTAGTATAGTCTTCGCAGGCTTAGAGAACACTGAAGCTTTCTTT
many,.,13,TRBV27,TRBJ2-3,CASSLGLTDTQYF,TGTGCCAGCAGTTTAGGACTCACAGATACGCAGTATTTT
many,TRBD1,17,TRBV7-9,TRBJ2-1,CASRPTTGGRSYNEQFF,TGTGCCAGCAGACCAACCACAGGGGGTAGGTCCTACAATGAGCAGTTCTTC
.,.,14,TRBV6-1,TRBJ1-5,CASSVTGYNQPQHF,TGTGCCAGCAGTGTGACAGGTTACAATCAGCCCCAGCATTTT
many,TRBD2,15,TRBV5-1,TRBJ2-3,CASSLASGGTDTQYF,TGCGCCAGCAGCTTGGCTAGCGGGGGCACAGATACGCAGTATTTT
many,.,13,TRBV7-8,TRBJ1-1,CASSLVRFTEAFF,TGTGCCAGCAGCTTAGTTCGTTTTACTGAAGCTTTCTTT
many,TRBD2,16,TRBV7-6,TRBJ2-1,CASSPMGGGAANEQFF,TGTGCCAGCAGCCCCATGGGCGGGGGGGCCGCGAATGAGCAGTTCTTC
many,.,14,TRBV2,TRBJ1-2,CASRGLDGAYGYTF,TGTGCCAGCAGAGGTTTGGACGGAGCCTATGGCTACACCTTC
many,.,14,TRBV30,TRBJ2-6,CAWSVRVGANVLTF,TGTGCCTGGAGTGTGCGGGTTGGGGCCAACGTCCTGACTTTC
many,.,15,TRBV3-1,TRBJ1-3,CASSQGASAGNTIYF,TGTGCCAGCAGCCAAGGGGCCTCCGCTGGAAACACCATATATTTT
medium-sized,.,13,TRBV30,TRBJ2-3,CACLFLLGDTQYF,TGTGCCTGCTTGTTTTTGTTGGGCGATACGCAGTATTTT